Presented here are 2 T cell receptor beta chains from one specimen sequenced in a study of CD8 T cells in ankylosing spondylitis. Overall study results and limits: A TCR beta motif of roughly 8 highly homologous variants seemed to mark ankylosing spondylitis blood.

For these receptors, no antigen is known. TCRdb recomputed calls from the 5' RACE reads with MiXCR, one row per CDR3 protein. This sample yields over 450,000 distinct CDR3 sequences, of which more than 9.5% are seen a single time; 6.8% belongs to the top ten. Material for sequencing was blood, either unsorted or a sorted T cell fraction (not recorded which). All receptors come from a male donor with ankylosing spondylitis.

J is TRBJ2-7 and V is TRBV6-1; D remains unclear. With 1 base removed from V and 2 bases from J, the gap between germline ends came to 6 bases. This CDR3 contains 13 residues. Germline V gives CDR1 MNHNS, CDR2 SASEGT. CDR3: CASSEGGTYEQYF. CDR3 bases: TGTGCCAGCAGTGAAGGGGGAACCTACGAGCAGTACTTC.

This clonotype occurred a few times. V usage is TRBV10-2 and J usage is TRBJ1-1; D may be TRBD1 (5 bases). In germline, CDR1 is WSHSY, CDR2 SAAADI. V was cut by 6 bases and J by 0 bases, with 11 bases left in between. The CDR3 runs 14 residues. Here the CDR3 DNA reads TGCGCCAGCAGGGAGCAGGGCATGAACACTGAAGCTTTCTTT. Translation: CASREQGMNTEAFF.